This T cell receptor beta chain was obtained from a study of technical replicates of blood from several donors. The assay was immunoSEQ multiplex PCR, and TCRdb's table has in-frame clones only and misses some. The sample consists of approximately 94,000 clones, roughly 95% of them appearing once. CDR1 and CDR2 (germline): MGHRA, YSYEKL. The CDR3 is 13 amino acids. Notes on this clone: At one of its ends the junction is not consistent with the germline gene, which may arise from a read error.

The chain carries TRBV4-1 and TRBJ2-7, with 9 bases that match TRBD2. The receptor was isolated from a human donor in good health. Material: T cells isolated from PBMCs. The CDR3 nucleotides read TGCGCCAGCAGCCAAGATCTTTCTAGCGGGACTATCTTC. Its protein product is CASSQDLSSGTIF.